The T cell receptor (beta chain) described here comes from a study of shared clonotypes between healthy human individuals. Germline CDR1 MNHNY, CDR2 SVGAGI (reference sequence). With V trimmed by 6 bases and J by 2 bases, 3 bases remained unmatched. The CDR3 length is 15 residues. Worth noting for this clone: The antigen remains unidentified.

General study findings and limits: For naive CD4 cells, 4% to 5% of clonotypes were shared across a handful of donors.

Sequencing was performed with immunoSEQ multiplex PCR; in TCRdb, only in-frame clones are kept and a portion is missing. The sample has hundreds of thousands of clones, over 70% seen once. The sequence came from a man aged 30 to 45 in good health. Sequenced input: memory CD4+ T cells sorted from blood. This sample's subset: CD45RA-negative fraction. The rearrangement uses TRBV6-6 and TRBJ2-1; 11 bases agree with TRBD1. CDR3 protein: CASSRGQGAYNEQFF. The CDR3 DNA reads as TGTGCCAGCAGCCGGGGACAGGGGGCCTACAATGAGCAGTTCTTC.